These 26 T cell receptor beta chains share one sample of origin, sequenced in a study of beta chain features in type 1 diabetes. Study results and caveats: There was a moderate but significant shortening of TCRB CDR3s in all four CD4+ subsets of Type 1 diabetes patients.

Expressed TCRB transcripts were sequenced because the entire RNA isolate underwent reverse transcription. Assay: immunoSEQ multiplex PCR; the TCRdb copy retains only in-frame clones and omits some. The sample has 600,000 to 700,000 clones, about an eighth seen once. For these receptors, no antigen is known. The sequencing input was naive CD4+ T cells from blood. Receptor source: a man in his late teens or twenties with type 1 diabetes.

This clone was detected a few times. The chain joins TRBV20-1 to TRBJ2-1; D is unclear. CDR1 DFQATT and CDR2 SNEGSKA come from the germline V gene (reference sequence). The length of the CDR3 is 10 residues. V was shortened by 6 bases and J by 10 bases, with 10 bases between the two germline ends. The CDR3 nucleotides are TGCAGTGCCCCGGCGCCCGAGCAGTTCTTC. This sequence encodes CSAPAPEQFF.

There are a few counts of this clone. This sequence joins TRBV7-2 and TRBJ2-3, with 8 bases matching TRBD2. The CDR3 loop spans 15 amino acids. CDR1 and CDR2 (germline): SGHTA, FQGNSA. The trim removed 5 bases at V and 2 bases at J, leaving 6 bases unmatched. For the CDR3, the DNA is TGTGCCAGCAGCCAGCGGGGGCCTTACACAGATACGCAGTATTTT. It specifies CASSQRGPYTDTQYF.

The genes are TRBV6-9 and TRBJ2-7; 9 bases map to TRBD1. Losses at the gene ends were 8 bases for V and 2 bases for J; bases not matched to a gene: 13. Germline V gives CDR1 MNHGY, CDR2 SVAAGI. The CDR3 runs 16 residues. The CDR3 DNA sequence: TGTGCCAGCGGCCCCTTGCCGGGACAGGGAGCCTACGAGCAGTACTTC. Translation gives CASGPLPGQGAYEQYF.

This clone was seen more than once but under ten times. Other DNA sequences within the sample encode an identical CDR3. Here the CDR3 reads CASSSETQYF. CDR3 sequence (DNA): TGTGCCAGCAGCTCGGAGACCCAGTACTTC. V and J are TRBV7-9 and TRBJ2-5; D gene ambiguous. The CDR3 is 10 amino acids. Germline CDR1 is SEHNR and CDR2 is FQNEAQ (reference sequence). The V end was cut by 4 bases, the J end by 5 bases, with 2 bases between.

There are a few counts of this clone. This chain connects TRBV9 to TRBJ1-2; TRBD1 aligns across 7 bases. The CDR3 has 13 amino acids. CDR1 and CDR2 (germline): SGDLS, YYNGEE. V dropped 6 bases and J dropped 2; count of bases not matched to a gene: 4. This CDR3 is CASTRQGNYGYTF. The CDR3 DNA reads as TGTGCCAGCACCCGACAGGGAAACTATGGCTACACCTTC.

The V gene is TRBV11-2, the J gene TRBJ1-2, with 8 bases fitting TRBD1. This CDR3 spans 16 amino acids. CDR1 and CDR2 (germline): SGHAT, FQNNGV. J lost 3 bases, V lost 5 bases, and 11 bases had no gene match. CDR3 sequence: CASSPTPGTGHYGYTF. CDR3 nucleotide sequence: TGTGCCAGCAGCCCTACCCCCGGGACAGGACACTATGGCTACACCTTC.

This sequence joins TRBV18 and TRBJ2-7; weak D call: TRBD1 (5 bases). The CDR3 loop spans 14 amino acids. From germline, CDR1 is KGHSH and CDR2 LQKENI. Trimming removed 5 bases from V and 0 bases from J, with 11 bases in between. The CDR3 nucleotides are TGTGCCAGCTCAGCGACAGAAGACTCCTACGAGCAGTACTTC. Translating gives CASSATEDSYEQYF.

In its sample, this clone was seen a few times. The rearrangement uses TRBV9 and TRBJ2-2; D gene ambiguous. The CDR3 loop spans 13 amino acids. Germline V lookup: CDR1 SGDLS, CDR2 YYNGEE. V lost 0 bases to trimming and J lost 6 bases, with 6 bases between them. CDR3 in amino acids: CASSVEGSGELFF. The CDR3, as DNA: TGTGCCAGCAGCGTAGAGGGATCCGGGGAGCTGTTTTTT.

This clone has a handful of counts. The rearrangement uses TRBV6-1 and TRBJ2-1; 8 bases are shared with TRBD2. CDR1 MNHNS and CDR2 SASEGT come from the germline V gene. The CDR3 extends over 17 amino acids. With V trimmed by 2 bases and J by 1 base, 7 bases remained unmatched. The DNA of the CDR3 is TGTGCCAGCAGTGAAAATCTAGCGGGCTCGTCCTACAATGAGCAGTTCTTC. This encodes CASSENLAGSSYNEQFF.

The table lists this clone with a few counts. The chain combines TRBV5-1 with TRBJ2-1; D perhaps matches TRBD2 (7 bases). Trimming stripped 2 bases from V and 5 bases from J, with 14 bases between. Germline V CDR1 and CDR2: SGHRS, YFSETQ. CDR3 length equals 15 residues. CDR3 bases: TGCGCCAGCAGCTTAGCTCTCGGGGGGCACAATGAGCAGTTCTTC. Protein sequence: CASSLALGGHNEQFF.

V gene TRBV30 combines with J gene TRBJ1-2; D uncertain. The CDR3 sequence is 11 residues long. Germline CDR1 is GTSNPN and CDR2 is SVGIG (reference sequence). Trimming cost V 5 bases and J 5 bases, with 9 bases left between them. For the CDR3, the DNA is TGTGCCTGGGACGAAGGGTATGGCTACACCTTC. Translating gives CAWDEGYGYTF.

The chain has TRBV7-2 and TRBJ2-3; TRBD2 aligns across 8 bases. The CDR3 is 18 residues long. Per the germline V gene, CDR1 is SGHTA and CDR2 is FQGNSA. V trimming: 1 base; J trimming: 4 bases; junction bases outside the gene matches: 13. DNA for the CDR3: TGTGCCAGCAGCTTAGGCCCCCCTACTAGCGGACTACCAGATACGCAGTATTTT. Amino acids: CASSLGPPTSGLPDTQYF.

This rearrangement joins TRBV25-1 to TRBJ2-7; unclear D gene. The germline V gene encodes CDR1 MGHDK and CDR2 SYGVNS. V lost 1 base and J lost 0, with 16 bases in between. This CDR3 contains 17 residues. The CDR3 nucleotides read TGTGCCAGCAGTGAATTGGAGAAACAGCCGTCCTCCTACGAGCAGTACTTC. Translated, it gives CASSELEKQPSSYEQYF.

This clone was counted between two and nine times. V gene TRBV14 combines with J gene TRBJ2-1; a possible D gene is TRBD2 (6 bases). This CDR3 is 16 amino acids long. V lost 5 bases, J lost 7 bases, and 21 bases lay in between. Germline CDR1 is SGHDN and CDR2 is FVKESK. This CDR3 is CASSSTWDSFGNEQFF. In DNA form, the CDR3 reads TGTGCCAGCAGCTCCACCTGGGACTCCTTTGGTAATGAGCAGTTCTTC. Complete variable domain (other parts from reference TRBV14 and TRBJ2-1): EAGVTQFPSHSVIEKGQTVTLRCDPISGHDNLYWYRRVMGKEIKFLLHFVKESKQDESGMPNNRFLAERTGGTYSTLKVQPAELEDSGVYFCASSSTWDSFGNEQFFGPGTRLTVL.

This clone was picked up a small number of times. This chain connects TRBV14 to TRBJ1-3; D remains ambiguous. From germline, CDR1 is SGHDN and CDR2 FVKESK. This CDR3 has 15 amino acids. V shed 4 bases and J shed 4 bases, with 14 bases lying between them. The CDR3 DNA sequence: TGTGCCAGCAGCCGGTCCTCATTGCTCGGAAACACCATATATTTT. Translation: CASSRSSLLGNTIYF. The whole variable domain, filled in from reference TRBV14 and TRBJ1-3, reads EAGVTQFPSHSVIEKGQTVTLRCDPISGHDNLYWYRRVMGKEIKFLLHFVKESKQDESGMPNNRFLAERTGGTYSTLKVQPAELEDSGVYFCASSRSSLLGNTIYFGEGSWLTVV.

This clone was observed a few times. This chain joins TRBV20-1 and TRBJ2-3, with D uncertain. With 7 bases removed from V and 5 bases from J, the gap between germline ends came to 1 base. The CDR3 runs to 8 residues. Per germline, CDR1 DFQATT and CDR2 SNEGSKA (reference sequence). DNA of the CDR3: TGCAGTGTAGATACGCAGTATTTT. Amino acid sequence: CSVDTQYF.

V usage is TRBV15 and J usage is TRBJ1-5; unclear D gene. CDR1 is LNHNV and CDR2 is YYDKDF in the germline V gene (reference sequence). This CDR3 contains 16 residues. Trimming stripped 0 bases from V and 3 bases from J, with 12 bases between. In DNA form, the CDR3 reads TGTGCCACCAGCAGAGATTTTACCGAGAACAATCAGCCCCAGCATTTT. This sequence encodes CATSRDFTENNQPQHF.

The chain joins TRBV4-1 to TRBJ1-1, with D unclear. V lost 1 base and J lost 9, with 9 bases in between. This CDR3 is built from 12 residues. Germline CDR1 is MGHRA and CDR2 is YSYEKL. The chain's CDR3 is CASSQGESKAFF. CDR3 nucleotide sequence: TGCGCCAGCAGCCAAGGGGAGAGCAAAGCTTTCTTT.

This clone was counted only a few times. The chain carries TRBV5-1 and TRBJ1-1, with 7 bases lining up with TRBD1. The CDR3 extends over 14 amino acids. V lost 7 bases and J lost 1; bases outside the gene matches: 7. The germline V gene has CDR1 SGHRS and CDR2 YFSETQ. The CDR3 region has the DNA TGCGCCAGCTGGACCGGGACAGCGAACACTGAAGCTTTCTTT. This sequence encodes CASWTGTANTEAFF.

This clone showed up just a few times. The CDR3 here is CAWSTGTGANVLTF. The CDR3 bases are TGTGCCTGGAGTACCGGGACTGGGGCCAACGTCCTGACTTTC. The chain has TRBV30 and TRBJ2-6; possibly TRBD2 for D (5 bases). Trimming removed 2 bases from V and 2 bases from J, with 7 bases in between. Germline-derived CDR1 and CDR2 are GTSNPN and SVGIG (reference sequence). CDR3 size: 14 residues.

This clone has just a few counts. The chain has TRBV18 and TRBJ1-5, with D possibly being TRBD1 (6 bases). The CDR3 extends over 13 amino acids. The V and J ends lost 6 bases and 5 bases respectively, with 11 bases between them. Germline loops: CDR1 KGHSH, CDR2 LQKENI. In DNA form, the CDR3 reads TGTGCCAGCTCCCTACAGGGAGATCAGCCCCAGCATTTT. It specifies CASSLQGDQPQHF.

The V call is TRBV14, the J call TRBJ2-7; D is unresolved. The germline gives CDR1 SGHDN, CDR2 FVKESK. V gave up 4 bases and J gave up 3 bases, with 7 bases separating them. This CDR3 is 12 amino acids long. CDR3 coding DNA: TGTGCCAGCAGCCTCATAGGCTACGAGCAGTACTTC. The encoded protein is CASSLIGYEQYF.

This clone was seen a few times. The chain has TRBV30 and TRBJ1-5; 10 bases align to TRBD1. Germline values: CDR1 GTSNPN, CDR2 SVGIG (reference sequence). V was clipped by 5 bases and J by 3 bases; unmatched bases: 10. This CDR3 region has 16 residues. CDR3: CAWSTGQGFPNQPQHF. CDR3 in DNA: TGTGCCTGGTCTACGGGACAGGGGTTTCCCAATCAGCCCCAGCATTTT.

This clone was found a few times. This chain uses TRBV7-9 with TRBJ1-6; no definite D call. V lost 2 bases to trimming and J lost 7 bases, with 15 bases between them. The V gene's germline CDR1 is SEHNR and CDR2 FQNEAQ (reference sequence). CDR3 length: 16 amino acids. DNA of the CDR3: TGTGCCAGCAGCTTAAATAACCCGGCGGCCAATTCACCCCTCCACTTT. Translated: CASSLNNPAANSPLHF.

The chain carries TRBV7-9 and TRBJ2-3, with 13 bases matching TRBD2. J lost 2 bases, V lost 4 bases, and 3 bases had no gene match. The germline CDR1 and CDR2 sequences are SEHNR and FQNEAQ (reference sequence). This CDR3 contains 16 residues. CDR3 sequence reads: CASSSGLAGLTDTQYF. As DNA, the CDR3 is TGTGCCAGCAGCTCGGGACTAGCGGGGCTCACAGATACGCAGTATTTT.

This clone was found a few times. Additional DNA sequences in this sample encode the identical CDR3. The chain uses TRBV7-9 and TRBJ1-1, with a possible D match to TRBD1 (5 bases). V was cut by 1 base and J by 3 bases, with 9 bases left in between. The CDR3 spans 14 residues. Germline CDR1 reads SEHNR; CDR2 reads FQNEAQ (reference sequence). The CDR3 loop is CASSLGGRDTEAFF. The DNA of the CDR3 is TGTGCCAGCAGCTTAGGGGGCCGTGACACTGAAGCTTTCTTT.